This T cell receptor (beta chain) was found in a study of blood T cell repertoires in COVID-19. Study information: Samples taken during acute and convalescent COVID-19 were collected in the United States, Italy and Spain.

Clones were sequenced by immunoSEQ multiplex PCR, and TCRdb holds only the in-frame ones, with some missing. The table includes over 150,000 clones, roughly 80% detected once. V trimming: 4 bases; J trimming: 3 bases; junction bases outside the gene matches: 11. Germline V CDR1 and CDR2: SQVTM, ANQGSEA. CDR3 length: 16 amino acids. This chain joins TRBV29-1 and TRBJ1-3, with 8 bases that match TRBD1. Sample: peripheral blood. The clonotype originates from a woman aged 80 or over with COVID-19, enrolled during active disease. CDR3 nucleotide sequence: TGCAGCGTTGGGCCGGGCAGGGGGCAAAGTGGAAACACCATATATTTT. Encoded protein: CSVGPGRGQSGNTIYF.